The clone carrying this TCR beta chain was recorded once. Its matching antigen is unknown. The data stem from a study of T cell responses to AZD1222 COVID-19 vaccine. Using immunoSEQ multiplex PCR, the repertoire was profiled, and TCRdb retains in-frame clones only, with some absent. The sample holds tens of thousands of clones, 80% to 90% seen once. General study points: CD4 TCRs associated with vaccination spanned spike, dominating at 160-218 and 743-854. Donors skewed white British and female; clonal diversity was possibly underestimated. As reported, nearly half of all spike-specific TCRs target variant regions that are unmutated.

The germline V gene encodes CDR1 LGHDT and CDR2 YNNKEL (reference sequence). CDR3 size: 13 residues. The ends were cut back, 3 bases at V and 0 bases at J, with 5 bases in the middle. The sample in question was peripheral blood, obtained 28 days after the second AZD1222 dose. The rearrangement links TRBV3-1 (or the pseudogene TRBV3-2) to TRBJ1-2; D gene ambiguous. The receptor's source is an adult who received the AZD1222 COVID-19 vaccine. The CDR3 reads CASSHSSNYGYTF. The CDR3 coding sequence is TGTGCCAGCAGCCACAGTTCTAACTATGGCTACACCTTC.